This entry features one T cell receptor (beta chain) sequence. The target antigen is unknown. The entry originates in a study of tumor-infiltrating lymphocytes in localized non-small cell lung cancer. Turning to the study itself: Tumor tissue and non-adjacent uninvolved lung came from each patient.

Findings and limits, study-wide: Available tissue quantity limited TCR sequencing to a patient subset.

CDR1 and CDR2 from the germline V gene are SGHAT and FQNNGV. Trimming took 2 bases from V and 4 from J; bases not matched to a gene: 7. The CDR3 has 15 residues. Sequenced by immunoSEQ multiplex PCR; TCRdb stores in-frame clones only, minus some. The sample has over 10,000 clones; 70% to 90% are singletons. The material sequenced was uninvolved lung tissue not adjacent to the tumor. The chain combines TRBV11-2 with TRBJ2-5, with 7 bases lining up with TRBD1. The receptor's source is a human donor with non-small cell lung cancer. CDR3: CASSLSTGSRETQYF. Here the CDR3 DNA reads TGTGCCAGCAGCTTATCGACAGGGTCAAGAGAGACCCAGTACTTC.